This is a list of T cell receptor beta chains from one sample in a study of shared clonotypes between healthy human individuals. Profiled with immunoSEQ multiplex PCR; TCRdb holds only in-frame clones, not every one. This sample yields over a million clones, of which roughly 96% are seen a single time; over 1% belongs to the top ten. The sample consisted of naive CD4+ T cells sorted from blood. The origin of the receptors is a man aged 25-45 years in good health. CDR3s include the opening cysteine and the closing phenylalanine or tryptophan.

J: TRBJ1-5; length: 16; V: TRBV15; CDR3: CATSRQGEGSNQPQHF
J: TRBJ1-5; length: 16; V: TRBV5-5; CDR3: CASRPGTVYSNQPQHF
J: TRBJ1-1; length: 12; V: TRBV5-1; CDR3: CASSLGTGEAFF
J: TRBJ2-1; length: 12; V: TRBV5-1; CDR3: CASGEDRNEQFF
J: TRBJ2-7; length: 15; V: TRBV18; CDR3: CASSPGTSGIYEQYF
J: TRBJ1-4; length: 12; V: TRBV2; CDR3: CASRSTAEKLFF
J: TRBJ2-3; length: 16; V: TRBV5-6; CDR3: CASSTRLAGGGDTQYF
J: TRBJ2-2; length: 18; V: TRBV29-1; CDR3: CSVGGWSLAGGRTGELFF
J: TRBJ2-7; length: 14; V: TRBV7-8; CDR3: CASSLRQGRYEQYF
J: TRBJ2-3; length: 12; V: TRBV29-1; CDR3: CSVDGGTDTQYF
J: TRBJ1-1; length: 14; V: TRBV19; CDR3: CASSPGQMNTEAFF
J: TRBJ2-1; length: 13; V: TRBV28; CDR3: CASSLYSRNEQFF